This record covers a single T cell receptor (beta chain). What this receptor recognizes is not known. No much larger clonotype is one base removed from it; base qualities were not supplied. The donors were roughly 38 Caucasian individuals from Russia, aged about 6 to 100 years, who were systemically healthy. Approximately 9.3 milliliters of peripheral blood were drawn from each donor into EDTA-treated Vacutainer tubes. Ficoll-Paque density-gradient centrifugation was used to isolate PBMCs, with at least 6 million obtained per sample. Total RNA was extracted from PBMCs with Trizol reagent, with at least 5.5 micrograms obtained per sample. For every donor, an aliquot of PBMCs went through flow cytometry to measure the percentages of naive CD45RAhigh/CD27high T cells. This sample stems from a study of blood T cells in healthy people across ages (dated by TCRdb to about 2015). Turning to the overall study: In model experiments, template switching captured about one uniquely barcoded TCR beta cDNA molecule for every two T cells. Using deep sequencing normalized with unique cDNA molecular identifiers, the study measured how TCR beta repertoire diversity changes with age. Donors were grouped into four age groups: young (average approximately 16 years), middle-aged (39), aged (over 55) and long-lived (about 90). To avoid experimental bias, donors of different ages were distributed randomly across sequencing lanes. For two donors (one aged 18 to 30 and one aged 80 or older), the study analyzed two additional independent replicas of 1 million unique cDNA reads from the same blood draw.

The CDR3 starts with the cysteine, ends with the phenylalanine, and has 12 residues. Only CDR3 DNA remains: 36 bases, in frame from the first base. V drops 7 bases and J drops 10 bases, leaving 18 bases in between. From a lookup of the germline V gene, CDR1 and CDR2 are SGHRS and YFSETQ. Receptor libraries were prepared by 5' RACE. The sequencing machine was an Illumina HiSeq 2500. The second PCR ran for roughly 6 to 11 cycles and used a J-beta primer mix along with a sample-barcoded 5' primer. A template-switch 5' adaptor carrying 12 random nucleotides introduced a unique molecular identifier onto each TCR beta cDNA molecule. Each sample yielded at least 2.5 million CDR3-containing paired-end reads. The Mint cDNA synthesis kit, primed by a TRBC-specific oligonucleotide, was used to synthesize first-strand cDNA from all RNA. Following uracil-DNA glycosylase treatment, a first 18-cycle PCR with universal primers M1SS and BC2_uni_R was performed on all cDNA. The authors' pipeline ran thus. Normalization of each sample was performed by random selection of 1 million high-quality reads, each carrying a distinct molecular identifier. Instead of being binned into consensus sequences, reads that shared molecular identifiers were thrown out. MiTCR, with a Q25 quality threshold and the strictest error-elimination algorithm, was used for CDR3 identification, clonotype clustering and error correction. A nonparametric unseen species model with Euler transformation was used to estimate lower-bound total TCR beta diversity. TCRdb's own reprocessing of the public reads used fastp at Q25 and MiXCR and kept productive beta chains. Here each entry gathers all rows of one CDR3 protein and keeps the most common genes and DNA. For this entry, the V and J calls and clone size follow TCRdb and not the study's own pipeline. For this sample the table gives 650,000 to 800,000 distinct CDR3 sequences, of which around 43% were detected only once. Clones ranked in the top ten supply roughly 19% of the sample.

The paper as a whole reports these results and caveats: Compared with the aged group, more naive CD4+ T cells, fewer expanded clones and increased TCR diversity were shown by the long-lived group, suggesting age selection. Because profiling used bulk unsorted PBMCs, naive and antigen-experienced compartments could not be compared conclusively. Total diversity estimates from one million sequenced T cells were considered lower bounds and underestimates. Observed TCR beta diversity per million T cells fell roughly linearly with age, and a significant reduction was already apparent by age roughly 40. Because the CMV infection status of the donors was unknown, age-related changes in expanded clonotypes may potentially have been confounded. Observed TCR beta diversity correlated strongly with the percentage of naive T cells measured by flow cytometry.

The sequence derives from a man aged 55 to 70 in good health. Material for sequencing was blood. The sequence links TRBV5-1 to TRBJ2-7; no D gene can be assigned with confidence. The CDR3 amino acid sequence is: CASRAEMGIQYF. The nucleotide sequence reads TGCGCCAGCCGGGCCGAAATGGGGATTCAGTACTTC. Full variable domain (CDR3 extended with the reference TRBV5-1 and TRBJ2-7 proteins): KAGVTQTPRYLIKTRGQQVTLSCSPISGHRSVSWYQQTPGQGLQFLFEYFSETQRNKGNFPGRFSGRQFSNSRSEMNVSTLELGDSALYLCASRAEMGIQYFGPGTRLTVT.